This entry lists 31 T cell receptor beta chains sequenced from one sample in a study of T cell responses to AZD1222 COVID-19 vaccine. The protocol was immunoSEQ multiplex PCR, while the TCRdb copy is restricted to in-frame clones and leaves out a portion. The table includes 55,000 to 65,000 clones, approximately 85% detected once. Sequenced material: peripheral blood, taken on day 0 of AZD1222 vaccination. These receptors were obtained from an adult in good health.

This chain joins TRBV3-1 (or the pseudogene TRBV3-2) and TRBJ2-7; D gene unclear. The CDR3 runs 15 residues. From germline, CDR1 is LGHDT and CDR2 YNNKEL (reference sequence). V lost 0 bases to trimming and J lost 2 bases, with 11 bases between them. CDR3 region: CASSQDVYVTYEQYF. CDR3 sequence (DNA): TGTGCCAGCAGCCAAGATGTCTACGTGACCTACGAGCAGTACTTC.

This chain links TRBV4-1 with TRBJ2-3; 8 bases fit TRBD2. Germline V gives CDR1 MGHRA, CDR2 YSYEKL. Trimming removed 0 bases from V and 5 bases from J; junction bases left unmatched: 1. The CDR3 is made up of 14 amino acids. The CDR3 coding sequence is TGCGCCAGCAGCCAAGATCTAGCGGGAGATACGCAGTATTTT. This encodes CASSQDLAGDTQYF.

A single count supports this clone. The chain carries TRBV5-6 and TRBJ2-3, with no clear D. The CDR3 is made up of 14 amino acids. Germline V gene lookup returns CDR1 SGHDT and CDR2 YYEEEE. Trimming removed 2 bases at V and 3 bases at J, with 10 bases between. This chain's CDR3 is CASSFYLVTDTQYF. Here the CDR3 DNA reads TGTGCCAGCAGCTTTTATCTAGTGACAGATACGCAGTATTTT.

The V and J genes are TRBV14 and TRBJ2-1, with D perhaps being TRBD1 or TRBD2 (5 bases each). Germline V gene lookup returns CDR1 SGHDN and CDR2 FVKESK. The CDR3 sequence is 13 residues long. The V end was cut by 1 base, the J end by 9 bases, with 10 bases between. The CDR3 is CASSQAIGGEQFF. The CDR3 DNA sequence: TGTGCCAGCAGCCAAGCCATTGGGGGTGAGCAGTTCTTC.

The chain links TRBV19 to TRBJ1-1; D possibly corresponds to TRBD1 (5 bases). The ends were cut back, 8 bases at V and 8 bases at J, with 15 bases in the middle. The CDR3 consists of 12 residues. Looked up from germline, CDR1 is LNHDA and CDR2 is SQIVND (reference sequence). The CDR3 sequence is CASESRTSEAFF. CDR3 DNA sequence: TGTGCCAGTGAATCCCGGACAAGCGAAGCTTTCTTT. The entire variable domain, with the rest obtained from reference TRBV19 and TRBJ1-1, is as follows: DGGITQSPKYLFRKEGQNVTLSCEQNLNHDAMYWYRQDPGQGLRLIYYSQIVNDFQKGDIAEGYSVSREKKESFPLTVTSAQKNPTAFYLCASESRTSEAFFGQGTRLTVV.

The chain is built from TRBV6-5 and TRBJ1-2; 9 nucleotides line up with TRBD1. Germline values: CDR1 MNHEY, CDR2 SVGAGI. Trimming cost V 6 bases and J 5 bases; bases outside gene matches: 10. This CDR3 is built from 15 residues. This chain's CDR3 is CASRTTGGAFYGYTF. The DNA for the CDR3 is TGTGCCAGCAGGACTACAGGGGGCGCTTTTTATGGCTACACCTTC.

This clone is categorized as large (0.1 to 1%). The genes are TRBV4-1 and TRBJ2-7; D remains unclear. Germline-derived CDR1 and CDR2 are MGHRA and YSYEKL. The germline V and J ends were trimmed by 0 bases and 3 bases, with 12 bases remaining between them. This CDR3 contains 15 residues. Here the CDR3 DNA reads TGCGCCAGCAGCCAAGATTGGGCAGGCGTCTACGAGCAGTACTTC. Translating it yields CASSQDWAGVYEQYF.

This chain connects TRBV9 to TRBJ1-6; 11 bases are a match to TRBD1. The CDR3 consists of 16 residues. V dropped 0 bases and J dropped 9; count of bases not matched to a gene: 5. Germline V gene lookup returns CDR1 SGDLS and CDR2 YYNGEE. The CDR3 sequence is CASSVAGTGGSSPLHF. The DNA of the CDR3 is TGTGCCAGCAGCGTAGCAGGGACAGGGGGTAGTTCACCCCTCCACTTT.

CDR3 protein: CASKGFQNSPLHF. CDR3 sequence (DNA): TGTGCCAGCAAAGGCTTCCAAAATTCACCCCTCCACTTT. The gene calls are TRBV6-5 and TRBJ1-6, with no clear D. This CDR3 is built from 13 residues. Trimming stripped 7 bases from V and 7 bases from J, with 11 bases between. Germline loops: CDR1 MNHEY, CDR2 SVGAGI.

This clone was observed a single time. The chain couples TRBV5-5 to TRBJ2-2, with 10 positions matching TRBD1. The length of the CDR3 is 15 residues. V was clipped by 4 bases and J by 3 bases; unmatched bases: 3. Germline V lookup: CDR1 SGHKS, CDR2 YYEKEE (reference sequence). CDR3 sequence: CASSPGTGDTGELFF. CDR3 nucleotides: TGTGCCAGCAGCCCGGGGACAGGGGACACCGGGGAGCTGTTTTTT.

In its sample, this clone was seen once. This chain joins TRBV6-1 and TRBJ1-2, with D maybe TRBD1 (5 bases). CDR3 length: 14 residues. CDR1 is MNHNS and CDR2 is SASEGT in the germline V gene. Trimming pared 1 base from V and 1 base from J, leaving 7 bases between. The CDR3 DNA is TGTGCCAGCAGTGAAGGGGGCGATAACTATGGCTACACCTTC. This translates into CASSEGGDNYGYTF.

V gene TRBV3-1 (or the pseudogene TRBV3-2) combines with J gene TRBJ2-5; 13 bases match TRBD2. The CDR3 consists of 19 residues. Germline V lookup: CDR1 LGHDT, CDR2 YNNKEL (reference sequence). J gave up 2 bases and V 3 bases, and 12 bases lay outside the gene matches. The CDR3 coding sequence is TGTGCCAGCAGCCACCTCGGACTAGCGGGGGCCGAGGGACAAGAGACCCAGTACTTC. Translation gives CASSHLGLAGAEGQETQYF.

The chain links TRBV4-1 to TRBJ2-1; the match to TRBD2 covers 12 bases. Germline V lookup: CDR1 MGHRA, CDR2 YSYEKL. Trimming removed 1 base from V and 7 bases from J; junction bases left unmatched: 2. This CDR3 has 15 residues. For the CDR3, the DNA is TGCGCCAGCAGCCAAGGACTAGCGGGGGTTAATGAGCAGTTCTTC. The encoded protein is CASSQGLAGVNEQFF.

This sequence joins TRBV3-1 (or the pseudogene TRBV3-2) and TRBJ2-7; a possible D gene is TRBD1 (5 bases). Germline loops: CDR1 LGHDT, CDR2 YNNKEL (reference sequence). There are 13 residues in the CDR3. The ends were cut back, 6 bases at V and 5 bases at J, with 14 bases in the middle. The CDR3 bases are TGTGCCAGCAGAACCCAGGGATCCAACGAGCAGTACTTC. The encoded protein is CASRTQGSNEQYF.

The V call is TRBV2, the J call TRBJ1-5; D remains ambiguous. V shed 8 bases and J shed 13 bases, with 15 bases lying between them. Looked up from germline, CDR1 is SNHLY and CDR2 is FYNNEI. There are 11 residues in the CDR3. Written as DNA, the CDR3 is TGTGCCAGCGCCTACAACGCGGATCAGCATTTT. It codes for CASAYNADQHF. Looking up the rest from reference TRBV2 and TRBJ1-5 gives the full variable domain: EPEVTQTPSHQVTQMGQEVILRCVPISNHLYFYWYRQILGQKVEFLVSFYNNEISEKSEIFDDQFSVERPDGSNFTLKIRSTKLEDSAMYFCASAYNADQHFGDGTRLSIL.

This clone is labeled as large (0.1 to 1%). The CDR3 loop is CASSPLQGANEKLFF. Written as DNA, the CDR3 is TGTGCCAGCAGCCCTTTACAGGGGGCTAATGAAAAACTGTTTTTT. The V gene is TRBV28, the J gene TRBJ1-4, with 8 positions matching TRBD1. J lost 3 bases, V lost 6 bases, and 6 bases had no gene match. The germline CDR1 and CDR2 sequences are MDHEN and SYDVKM. This CDR3 contains 15 residues.

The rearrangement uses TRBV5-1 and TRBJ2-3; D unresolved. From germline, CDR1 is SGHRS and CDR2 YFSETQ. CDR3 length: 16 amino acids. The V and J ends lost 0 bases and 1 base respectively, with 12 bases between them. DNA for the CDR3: TGCGCCAGCAGCTTGGGTGCCAATCACGGCACAGATACGCAGTATTTT. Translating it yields CASSLGANHGTDTQYF. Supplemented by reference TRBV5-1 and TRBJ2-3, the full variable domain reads KAGVTQTPRYLIKTRGQQVTLSCSPISGHRSVSWYQQTPGQGLQFLFEYFSETQRNKGNFPGRFSGRQFSNSRSEMNVSTLELGDSALYLCASSLGANHGTDTQYFGPGTRLTVL.

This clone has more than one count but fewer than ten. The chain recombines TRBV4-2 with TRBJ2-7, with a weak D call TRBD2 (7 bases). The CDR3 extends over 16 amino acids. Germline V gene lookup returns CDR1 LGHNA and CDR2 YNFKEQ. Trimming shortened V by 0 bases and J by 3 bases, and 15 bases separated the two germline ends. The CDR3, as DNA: TGTGCCAGCAGCCAAGAGGGTCGGGGGGCCGGCTACGAGCAGTACTTC. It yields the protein CASSQEGRGAGYEQYF.

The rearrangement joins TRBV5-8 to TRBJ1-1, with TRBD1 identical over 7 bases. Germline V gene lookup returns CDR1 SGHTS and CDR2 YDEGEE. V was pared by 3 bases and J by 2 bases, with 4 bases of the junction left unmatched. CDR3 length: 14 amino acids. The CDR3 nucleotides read TGTGCCAGCAGCTGGACAGGACCTAACACTGAAGCTTTCTTT. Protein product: CASSWTGPNTEAFF.

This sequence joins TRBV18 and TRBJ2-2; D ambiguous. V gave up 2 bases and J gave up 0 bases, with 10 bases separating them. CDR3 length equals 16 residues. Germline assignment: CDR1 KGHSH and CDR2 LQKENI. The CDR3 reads CASSPNILANTGELFF. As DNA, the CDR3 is TGTGCCAGCTCACCAAACATCCTCGCGAACACCGGGGAGCTGTTTTTT.

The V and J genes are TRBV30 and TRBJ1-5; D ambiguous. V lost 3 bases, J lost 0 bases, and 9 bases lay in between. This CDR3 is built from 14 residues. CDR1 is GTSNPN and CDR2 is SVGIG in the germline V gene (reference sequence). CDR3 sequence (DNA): TGTGCCTGGAGGGGGAGTAATAGCAATCAGCCCCAGCATTTT. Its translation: CAWRGSNSNQPQHF.

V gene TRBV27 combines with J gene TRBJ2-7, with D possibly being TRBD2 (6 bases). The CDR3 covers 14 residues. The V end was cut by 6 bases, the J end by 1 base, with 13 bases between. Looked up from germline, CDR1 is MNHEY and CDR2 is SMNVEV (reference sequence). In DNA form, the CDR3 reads TGTGCCAGCAGCACGAGACGGGGGTCCTACGAGCAGTACTTC. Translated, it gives CASSTRRGSYEQYF.

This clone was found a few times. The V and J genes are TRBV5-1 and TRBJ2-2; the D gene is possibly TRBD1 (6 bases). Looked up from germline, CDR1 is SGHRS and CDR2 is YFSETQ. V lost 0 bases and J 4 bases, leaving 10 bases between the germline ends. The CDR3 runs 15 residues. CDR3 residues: CASSLEVRGTGELFF. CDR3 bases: TGCGCCAGCAGCTTGGAGGTCAGGGGCACCGGGGAGCTGTTTTTT.

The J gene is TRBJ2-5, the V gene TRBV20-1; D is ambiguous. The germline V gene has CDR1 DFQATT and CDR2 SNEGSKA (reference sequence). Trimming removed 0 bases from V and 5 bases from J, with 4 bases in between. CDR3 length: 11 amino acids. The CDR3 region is CSARDRETQYF. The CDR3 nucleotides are TGCAGTGCTAGAGATCGGGAGACCCAGTACTTC.

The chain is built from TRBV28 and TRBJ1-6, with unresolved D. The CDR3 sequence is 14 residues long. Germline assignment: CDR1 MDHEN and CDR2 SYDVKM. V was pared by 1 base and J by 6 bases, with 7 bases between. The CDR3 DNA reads TGTGCCAGCAGTTTATTGCGGGCTAATTCACCCCTCCACTTT. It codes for CASSLLRANSPLHF.

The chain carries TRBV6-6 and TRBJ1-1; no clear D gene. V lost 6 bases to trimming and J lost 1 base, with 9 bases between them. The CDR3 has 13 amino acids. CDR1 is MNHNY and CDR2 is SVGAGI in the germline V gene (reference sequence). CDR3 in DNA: TGTGCCAGCAGCCTCGGGCCGAACACTGAAGCTTTCTTT. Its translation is CASSLGPNTEAFF.

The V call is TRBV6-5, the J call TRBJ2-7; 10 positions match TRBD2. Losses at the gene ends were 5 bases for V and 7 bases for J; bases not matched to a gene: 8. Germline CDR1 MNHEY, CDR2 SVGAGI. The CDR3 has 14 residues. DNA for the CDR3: TGTGCCAGCAGTATGAGCGGGGGGGCGGGTGAGCAGTACTTC. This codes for CASSMSGGAGEQYF.

In nucleotides, the CDR3 is TGTGCCAGCAGCCCTAGCGACAGGGGCTACGAGCAGTACTTC. It specifies CASSPSDRGYEQYF. The chain employs TRBV7-9 and TRBJ2-7; 8 nucleotides line up with TRBD1. This CDR3 region has 14 residues. The V gene end was trimmed by 5 bases and the J gene end by 3 bases; junction bases not matched to a gene: 6. Germline V lookup: CDR1 SEHNR, CDR2 FQNEAQ (reference sequence).

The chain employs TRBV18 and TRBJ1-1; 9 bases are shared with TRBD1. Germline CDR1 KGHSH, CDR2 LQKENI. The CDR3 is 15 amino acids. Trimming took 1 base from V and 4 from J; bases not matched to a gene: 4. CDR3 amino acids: CASSPLMDRGTEAFF. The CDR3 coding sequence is TGTGCCAGCTCACCACTTATGGACAGGGGCACTGAAGCTTTCTTT.

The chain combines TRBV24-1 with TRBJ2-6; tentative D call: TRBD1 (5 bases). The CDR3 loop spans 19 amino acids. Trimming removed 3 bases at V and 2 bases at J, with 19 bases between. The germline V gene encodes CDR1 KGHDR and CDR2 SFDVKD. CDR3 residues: CATSDQQGSGQPGANVLTF. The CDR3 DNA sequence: TGTGCCACCAGTGATCAGCAGGGATCAGGGCAGCCTGGGGCCAACGTCCTGACTTTC.

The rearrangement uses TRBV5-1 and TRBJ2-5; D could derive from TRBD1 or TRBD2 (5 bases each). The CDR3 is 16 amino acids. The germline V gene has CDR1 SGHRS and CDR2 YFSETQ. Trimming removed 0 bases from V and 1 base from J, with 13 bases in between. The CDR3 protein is CASSLVGAGSQETQYF. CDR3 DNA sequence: TGCGCCAGCAGCTTGGTTGGGGCAGGGAGCCAAGAGACCCAGTACTTC.